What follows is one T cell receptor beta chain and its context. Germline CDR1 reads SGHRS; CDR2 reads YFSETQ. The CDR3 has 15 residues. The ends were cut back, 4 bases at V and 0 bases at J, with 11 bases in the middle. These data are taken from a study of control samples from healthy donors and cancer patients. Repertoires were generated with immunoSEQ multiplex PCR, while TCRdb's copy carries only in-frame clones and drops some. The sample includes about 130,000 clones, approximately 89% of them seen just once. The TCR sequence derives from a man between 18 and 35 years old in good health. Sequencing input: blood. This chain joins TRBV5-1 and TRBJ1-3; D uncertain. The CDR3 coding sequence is TGCGCCAGCAGCCCCTCAGGATTCTCTGGAAACACCATATATTTT. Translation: CASSPSGFSGNTIYF.